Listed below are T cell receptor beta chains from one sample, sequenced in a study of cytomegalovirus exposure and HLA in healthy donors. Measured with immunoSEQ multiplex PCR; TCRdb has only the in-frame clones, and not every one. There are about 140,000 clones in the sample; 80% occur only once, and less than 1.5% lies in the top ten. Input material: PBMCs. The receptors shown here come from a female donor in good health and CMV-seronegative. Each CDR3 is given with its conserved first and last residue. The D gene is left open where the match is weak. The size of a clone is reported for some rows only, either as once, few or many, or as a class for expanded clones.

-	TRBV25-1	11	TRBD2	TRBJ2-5	CASSEMGLQYF	TGTGCCAGCAGTGAGATGGGACTACAGTACTTC
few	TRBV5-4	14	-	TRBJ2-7	CASSLGVDSYEQYF	TGTGCCAGCAGCTTAGGAGTTGACTCCTACGAGCAGTACTTC
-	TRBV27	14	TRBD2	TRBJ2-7	CASSSLGGSPGQYF	TGTGCCAGCAGTTCCCTCGGGGGGTCCCCAGGGCAGTACTTC
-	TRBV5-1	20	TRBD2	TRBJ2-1	CASSLAGTSGSRKEYNEQFF	TGCGCCAGCAGCTTGGCCGGGACTAGCGGATCCAGAAAGGAGTACAATGAGCAGTTCTTC
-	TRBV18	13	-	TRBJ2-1	CASSPPSVNEQFF	TGTGCCAGCTCACCACCGAGTGTCAATGAGCAGTTCTTC
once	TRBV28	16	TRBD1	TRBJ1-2	CASRGTAGTSNYGYTF	TGTGCCAGCAGGGGGACAGCCGGGACATCGAACTATGGCTACACCTTC
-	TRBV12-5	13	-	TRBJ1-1	CASGGLGAAEAFF	TGTGCTAGTGGTGGACTGGGGGCAGCTGAAGCTTTCTTT
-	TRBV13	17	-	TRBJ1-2	CASSPRTATHTNYGYTF	TGTGCCAGCAGCCCTAGGACAGCTACACACACTAACTATGGCTACACCTTC
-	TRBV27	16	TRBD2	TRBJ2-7	CASSTILAGGLNEQYF	TGTGCCAGCAGTACGATACTAGCGGGAGGGCTCAACGAGCAGTACTTC
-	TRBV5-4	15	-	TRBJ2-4	CASSLRGTGKNIQYF	TGTGCCAGCAGCTTGAGGGGGACGGGCAAAAACATTCAGTACTTC
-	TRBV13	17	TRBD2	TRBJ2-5	CASRSGLAGVRTETQYF	TGTGCCAGCAGGTCGGGACTAGCGGGGGTTAGGACGGAGACCCAGTACTTC
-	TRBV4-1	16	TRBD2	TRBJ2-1	CASSQVPGLAGNEQFF	TGCGCCAGCAGCCAAGTTCCGGGACTAGCTGGGAATGAGCAGTTCTTC
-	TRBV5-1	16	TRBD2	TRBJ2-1	CASSLETSGMGHEQFF	TGCGCCAGCAGCTTGGAAACTAGCGGGATGGGCCATGAGCAGTTCTTC
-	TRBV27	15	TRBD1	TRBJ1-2	CASSSTGGGIYGYTF	TGTGCCAGCAGTTCGACAGGGGGCGGGATCTATGGCTACACCTTC